These T cell receptor beta chains were read from a single sample in a study of beta chain features in type 1 diabetes. Assay: immunoSEQ multiplex PCR; the TCRdb copy retains only in-frame clones and omits some. The sample lists around 170,000 clones; around 9% were seen once. The specimen sequenced was central memory CD4+ T cells from blood. These receptors originate from a woman in her thirties with type 1 diabetes. Both conserved end residues are part of each CDR3. D genes are given only for firm matches. Size is stated for part of the rows, as once, few or many counts, or as a class when the clone is expanded.

CDR3 protein	CDR3 DNA	V gene	CDR3 length	J gene	D gene	clone size
CASSELTSGGGETQYF	TGTGCCAGCAGTGAACTAACTAGCGGAGGTGGAGAGACCCAGTACTTC	TRBV2	16	TRBJ2-5	TRBD2	-
CAISEGGRTLTGELFF	TGTGCCATCAGTGAAGGCGGGAGAACCCTCACCGGGGAGCTGTTTTTT	TRBV10-3	16	TRBJ2-2	TRBD2	few
CASRPGQYTGELFF	TGTGCCAGCAGGCCGGGACAGTATACCGGGGAGCTGTTTTTT	TRBV27	14	TRBJ2-2	TRBD1	-
CSVAKRLTGAATEAFF	TGCAGCGTCGCTAAACGATTGACAGGGGCGGCGACTGAAGCTTTCTTT	TRBV29-1	16	TRBJ1-1	TRBD1	few
CASSYSAQGEEPDTQYF	TGCGCCAGCAGCTACTCCGCCCAAGGGGAAGAACCAGATACGCAGTATTTT	TRBV5-1	17	TRBJ2-3	-	-
CSAARTREQYF	TGCAGTGCCGCACGGACTCGCGAGCAGTACTTC	TRBV20-1	11	TRBJ2-7	-	few
CASSRGSFNEKLFF	TGTGCCAGCAGCCGGGGGAGTTTTAATGAAAAACTGTTTTTT	TRBV11-2	14	TRBJ1-4	-	-
CASSSPRDRGSYEQYF	TGTGCCAGCAGTTCTCCCCGGGACAGGGGCTCCTACGAGCAGTACTTC	TRBV6-5	16	TRBJ2-7	TRBD1	-
CASRPTGGRGRGGEQFF	TGTGCCAGCAGGCCCACCGGGGGGCGAGGGAGAGGGGGTGAGCAGTTCTTC	TRBV11-2	17	TRBJ2-1	-	-
CSVEGTSGSRDTQYF	TGCAGCGTTGAAGGAACTAGCGGGAGCCGGGATACGCAGTATTTT	TRBV29-1	15	TRBJ2-3	TRBD2	medium-sized
CASRLTGDGGYTF	TGTGCCAGCAGGCTGACAGGGGACGGTGGCTACACCTTC	TRBV6-5	13	TRBJ1-2	TRBD1	few
CASSTQGDTEAFF	TGTGCCAGCAGCACACAGGGGGACACTGAAGCTTTCTTT	TRBV5-4	13	TRBJ1-1	TRBD1	-
CAISVISGSSYEQYF	TGTGCCATCAGTGTCATTAGCGGGAGCTCCTACGAGCAGTACTTC	TRBV10-3	15	TRBJ2-7	TRBD2	-
CASSYEVYSGYTF	TGTGCCAGCAGTTACGAGGTCTATAGTGGCTACACCTTC	TRBV6-5	13	TRBJ1-2	-	-
CASQTGASNQPQHF	TGTGCCAGCCAGACAGGGGCTAGCAATCAGCCCCAGCATTTT	TRBV19	14	TRBJ1-5	TRBD1	-
CASSPTVQETQYF	TGTGCCAGTAGTCCAACAGTTCAAGAGACCCAGTACTTC	TRBV19	13	TRBJ2-5	-	-
CASSLPGRDTQYF	TGTGCCAGCAGCTTACCGGGAAGGGATACGCAGTATTTT	TRBV11-2	13	TRBJ2-3	-	few
CSVRDRAEADTQYF	TGCAGCGTTCGGGACAGGGCGGAGGCAGATACGCAGTATTTT	TRBV29-1	14	TRBJ2-3	TRBD1	few
CASSRSGETQYF	TGTGCCAGCAGCCGTAGCGGGGAGACCCAGTACTTC	TRBV9	12	TRBJ2-5	TRBD2	many
CASSPGTSGIYEQYF	TGCGCCAGCAGCCCCGGGACTAGCGGGATCTACGAGCAGTACTTC	TRBV5-1	15	TRBJ2-7	TRBD2	few
CASSPLEKRSSYEQYF	TGTGCCAGCAGCCCCTTAGAAAAGCGGAGCTCCTACGAGCAGTACTTC	TRBV11-2	16	TRBJ2-7	-	few
CASSPGVMSYGYTF	TGTGCCAGCTCACCCGGAGTTATGAGCTATGGCTACACCTTC	TRBV18	14	TRBJ1-2	-	few
CASSPSGRGYNEQFF	TGTGCCAGCAGCCCAAGCGGGAGGGGATACAATGAGCAGTTCTTC	TRBV28	15	TRBJ2-1	TRBD2	-
CASSQDPVPMNTEAFF	TGCGCCAGCAGCCAAGATCCGGTGCCAATGAACACTGAAGCTTTCTTT	TRBV4-1	16	TRBJ1-1	-	few
CASSLGGRHTDTQYF	TGTGCCAGCAGCTTAGGCGGGAGGCACACAGATACGCAGTATTTT	TRBV5-6	15	TRBJ2-3	TRBD2	few
CASSLSGYEQYF	TGCGCCAGCAGCTTAAGCGGGTACGAGCAGTACTTC	TRBV5-1	12	TRBJ2-7	-	-
CASSIQGSNQPQHF	TGTGCCAGTAGTATCCAGGGGAGCAATCAGCCCCAGCATTTT	TRBV19	14	TRBJ1-5	-	few
CASSLVLAGGPSSYNEQFF	TGCGCCAGCAGCTTGGTTCTAGCGGGAGGTCCGAGCTCCTACAATGAGCAGTTCTTC	TRBV5-1	19	TRBJ2-1	TRBD2	few
CASSSGGRGGMNTEAFF	TGTGCCAGCAGCTCGGGGGGAAGAGGTGGCATGAACACTGAAGCTTTCTTT	TRBV5-4	17	TRBJ1-1	-	few
CASSWTGQDYEQYF	TGCGCCAGCAGCTGGACAGGACAGGACTACGAGCAGTACTTC	TRBV5-1	14	TRBJ2-7	TRBD1	-
CAGGTSHFGKLFF	TGTGCCGGGGGGACCAGTCATTTCGGAAAACTGTTTTTT	TRBV2	13	TRBJ1-4	-	few
CADTAGQGNTGELFF	TGTGCCGATACTGCGGGACAGGGGAACACCGGGGAGCTGTTTTTT	TRBV11-2	15	TRBJ2-2	TRBD1	-
CASSLNPDRAEAFF	TGTGCCAGCAGCTTAAATCCGGACAGGGCTGAAGCTTTCTTT	TRBV11-2	14	TRBJ1-1	TRBD1	few
CSARGWEEQFF	TGCAGTGCTAGAGGTTGGGAGGAGCAGTTCTTC	TRBV20-1	11	TRBJ2-1	-	-
CATSRGAGGAGYGYTF	TGTGCCACCAGCAGGGGGGCAGGGGGCGCGGGCTATGGCTACACCTTC	TRBV15	16	TRBJ1-2	TRBD1	-
CASSPLGLAGEDEQFF	TGTGCCAGCAGCCCTCTAGGTCTAGCGGGAGAGGATGAGCAGTTCTTC	TRBV7-8	16	TRBJ2-1	TRBD2	-
CASRERQGNTEAFF	TGTGCCAGCAGAGAAAGACAGGGGAACACTGAAGCTTTCTTT	TRBV6-6	14	TRBJ1-1	TRBD1	-
CASSLTDSNTGELFF	TGTGCCAGCAGCTTAACGGACAGCAACACCGGGGAGCTGTTTTTT	TRBV7-3	15	TRBJ2-2	-	-
CASSSESTLVSEQFF	TGTGCCAGCAGCTCAGAAAGCACACTAGTATCCGAGCAGTTCTTC	TRBV7-3	15	TRBJ2-1	-	-
CASSLSSRPPYNEQFF	TGTGCCAGCAGTTTATCTTCCAGGCCACCCTACAATGAGCAGTTCTTC	TRBV27	16	TRBJ2-1	-	-
CAARDTNQPQHF	TGTGCCGCCCGGGACACCAATCAGCCCCAGCATTTT	TRBV19	12	TRBJ1-5	-	once
CASSLGDTEQYF	TGCGCCAGCAGCTTGGGGGACACCGAGCAGTACTTC	TRBV5-1	12	TRBJ2-7	-	-
CASSRSGTDYNEQFF	TGTGCCAGCAGCCGAAGCGGGACTGACTACAATGAGCAGTTCTTC	TRBV11-3	15	TRBJ2-1	TRBD2	once
CASSPQTGPEAFF	TGTGCCAGCTCACCACAAACAGGGCCAGAAGCTTTCTTT	TRBV18	13	TRBJ1-1	-	few
CASSQFRTSGEQYF	TGTGCCAGCAGCCAATTTCGGACTAGCGGAGAGCAGTACTTC	TRBV11-2	14	TRBJ2-7	TRBD2	few
CAMSTSGAYNEQFF	TGTGCCATGTCGACTAGCGGGGCATACAATGAGCAGTTCTTC	TRBV10-3	14	TRBJ2-1	TRBD2	-
CASSSAGGAGRYNEQFF	TGCGCCAGCAGCTCAGCGGGGGGCGCGGGTAGATACAATGAGCAGTTCTTC	TRBV5-1	17	TRBJ2-1	TRBD2	-
CASSLGRSSYEQYF	TGTGCCAGCAGCTTAGGTCGGAGCTCCTACGAGCAGTACTTC	TRBV7-9	14	TRBJ2-7	-	-
CASSLVQGSDIQYF	TGCGCCAGCAGCTTGGTGCAGGGTTCAGACATTCAGTACTTC	TRBV5-1	14	TRBJ2-4	-	few
CASSEYLAGGGNEQFF	TGTGCCAGCAGTGAATACCTAGCGGGAGGGGGCAATGAGCAGTTCTTC	TRBV2	16	TRBJ2-1	TRBD2	few
CASSPRGTGELFF	TGTGCCAGCAGCCCACGCGGCACCGGGGAGCTGTTTTTT	TRBV6-5	13	TRBJ2-2	-	-
CASSYSNADPRGEQYF	TGTGCCAGCAGTTACTCGAATGCAGACCCCCGGGGGGAGCAGTACTTC	TRBV6-5	16	TRBJ2-7	-	-
CASSSRQGSNYGYTF	TGTGCCAGCAGCTCCCGACAGGGGAGCAACTATGGCTACACCTTC	TRBV11-2	15	TRBJ1-2	TRBD1	few
CASSLAGLSDNEQFF	TGTGCCAGCAGCTTAGCGGGACTGTCCGACAATGAGCAGTTCTTC	TRBV7-3	15	TRBJ2-1	-	few
CSVRGTEAFF	TGCAGCGTTCGGGGAACTGAAGCTTTCTTT	TRBV29-1	10	TRBJ1-1	-	many